This T cell receptor beta chain was captured by sequencing in a study of early T cells in non-severe SARS-CoV-2 infection. Study-wide background: Sequencing of unsorted whole blood was done on bulk RNA, leaving chains unpaired. Study results and caveats: VDJdb matches were skewed toward anti-spike CD8 T cell responses.

CDR1 SQVTM and CDR2 ANQGSEA come from the germline V gene. The CDR3 sequence is 13 residues long. This clonotype was detected many times. No antigen is known for it. The junction differs from germline at one of its ends, possibly a read error. Individual cDNA molecules received unique molecular identifiers during library preparation. TCRdb recomputed calls from the 5' RACE reads with MiXCR, one row per CDR3 protein. Here the sample spans about 52,000 distinct CDR3 sequences, about 9.9% being singletons. The rearrangement links TRBV29-1 to TRBJ1-4; a possible D gene is TRBD1 (6 bases). The TCR originated in an adult who was a healthcare worker with PCR-confirmed SARS-CoV-2 infection or an uninfected control (not recorded which). Sequencing was performed on whole blood. The CDR3 reads CSVWGRGNKKLFF. Here the CDR3 DNA reads TGCAGCGTATGGGGGCGTGGTAATAAAAAACTGTTTTTT.